Here is one T cell receptor (beta chain) with its context. Germline values: CDR1 MNHEY, CDR2 SVGAGI. The germline V and J ends were trimmed by 0 bases and 2 bases, with 11 bases remaining between them. This CDR3 is built from 16 residues. Clones were sequenced by immunoSEQ multiplex PCR, and TCRdb holds only the in-frame ones, with some missing. The sample holds some 200,000 clones, 80% to 85% seen once. The source of the sample is a study of blood T cell repertoires in COVID-19. Study details: The analysed material was cDNA or gDNA that came from T cells, B-cell-depleted T cells, or PBMCs.

This TCR was sampled from a woman in her seventies with COVID-19, enrolled during active disease. The specimen was peripheral blood. J is TRBJ1-5 and V is TRBV6-5; D uncertain. The CDR3 nucleotides read TGTGCCAGCAGTTACTCGTCCACAGTAGGCAATCAGCCCCAGCATTTT. It is translated as CASSYSSTVGNQPQHF.